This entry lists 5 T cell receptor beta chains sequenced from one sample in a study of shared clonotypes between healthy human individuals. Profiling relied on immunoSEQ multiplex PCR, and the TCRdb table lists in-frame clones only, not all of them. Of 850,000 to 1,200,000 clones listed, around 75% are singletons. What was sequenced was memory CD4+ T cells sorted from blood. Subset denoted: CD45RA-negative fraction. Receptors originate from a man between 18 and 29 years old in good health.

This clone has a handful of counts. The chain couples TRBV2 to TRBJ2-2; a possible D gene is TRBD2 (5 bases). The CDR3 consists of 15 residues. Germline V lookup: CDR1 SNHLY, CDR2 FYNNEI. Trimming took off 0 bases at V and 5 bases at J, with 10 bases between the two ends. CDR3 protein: CASSEARVWTGELFF. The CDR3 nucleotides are TGTGCCAGCAGTGAAGCGAGGGTCTGGACCGGGGAGCTGTTTTTT. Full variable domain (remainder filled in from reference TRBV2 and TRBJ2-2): EPEVTQTPSHQVTQMGQEVILRCVPISNHLYFYWYRQILGQKVEFLVSFYNNEISEKSEIFDDQFSVERPDGSNFTLKIRSTKLEDSAMYFCASSEARVWTGELFFGEGSRLTVL.

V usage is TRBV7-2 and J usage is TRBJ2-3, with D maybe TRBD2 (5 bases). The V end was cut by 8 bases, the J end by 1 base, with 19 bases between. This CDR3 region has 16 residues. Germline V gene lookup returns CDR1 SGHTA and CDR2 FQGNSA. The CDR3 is CASHAGVIFGTDTQYF. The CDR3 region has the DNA TGTGCCAGCCACGCCGGGGTCATTTTCGGCACAGATACGCAGTATTTT.

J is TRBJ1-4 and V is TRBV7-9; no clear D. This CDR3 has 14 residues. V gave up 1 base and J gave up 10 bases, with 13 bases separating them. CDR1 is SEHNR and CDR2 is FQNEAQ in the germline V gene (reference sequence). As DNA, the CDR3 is TGTGCCAGCAGCTTAGAACAGCCAACGGGAAAACTGTTTTTT. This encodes CASSLEQPTGKLFF.

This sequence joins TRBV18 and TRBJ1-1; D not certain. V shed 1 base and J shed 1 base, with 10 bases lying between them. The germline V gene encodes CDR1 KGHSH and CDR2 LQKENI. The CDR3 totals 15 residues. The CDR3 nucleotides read TGTGCCAGCTCACCACAGGGAGGGAAGAACACTGAAGCTTTCTTT. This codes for CASSPQGGKNTEAFF.

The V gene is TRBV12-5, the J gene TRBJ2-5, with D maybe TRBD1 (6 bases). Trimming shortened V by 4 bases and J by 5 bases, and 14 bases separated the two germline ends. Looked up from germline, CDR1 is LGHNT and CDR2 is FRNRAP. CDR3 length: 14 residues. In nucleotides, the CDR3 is TGTGCTAGTGGTTCCCGGGACAAGGAGGAGACCCAGTACTTC. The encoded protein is CASGSRDKEETQYF. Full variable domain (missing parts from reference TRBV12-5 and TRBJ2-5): DARVTQTPRHKVTEMGQEVTMRCQPILGHNTVFWYRQTMMQGLELLAYFRNRAPLDDSGMPKDRFSAEMPDATLATLKIQPSEPRDSAVYFCASGSRDKEETQYFGPGTRLLVL.